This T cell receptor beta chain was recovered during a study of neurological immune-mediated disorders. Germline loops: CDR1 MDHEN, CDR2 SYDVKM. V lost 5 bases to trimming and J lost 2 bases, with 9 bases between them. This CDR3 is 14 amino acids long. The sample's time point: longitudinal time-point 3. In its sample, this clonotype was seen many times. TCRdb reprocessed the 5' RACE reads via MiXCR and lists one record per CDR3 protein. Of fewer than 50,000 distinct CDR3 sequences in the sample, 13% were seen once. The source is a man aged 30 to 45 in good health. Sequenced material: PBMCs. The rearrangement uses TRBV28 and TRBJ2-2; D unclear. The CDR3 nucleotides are TGTGCCAGCAGTAAAATTTATAACACCGGGGAGCTGTTTTTT. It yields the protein CASSKIYNTGELFF.